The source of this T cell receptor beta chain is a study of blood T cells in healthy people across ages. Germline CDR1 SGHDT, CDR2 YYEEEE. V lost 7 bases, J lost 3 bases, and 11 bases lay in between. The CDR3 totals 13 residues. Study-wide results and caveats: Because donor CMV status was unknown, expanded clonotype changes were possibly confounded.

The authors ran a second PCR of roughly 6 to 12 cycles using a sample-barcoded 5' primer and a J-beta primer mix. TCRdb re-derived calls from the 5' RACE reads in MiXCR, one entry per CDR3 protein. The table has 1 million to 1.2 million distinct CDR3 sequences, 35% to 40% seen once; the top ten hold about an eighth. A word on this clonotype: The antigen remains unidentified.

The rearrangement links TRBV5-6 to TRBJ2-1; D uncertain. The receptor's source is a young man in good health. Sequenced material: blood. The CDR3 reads CASEGRIYNEQFF. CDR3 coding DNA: TGTGCCAGCGAAGGCAGGATCTACAATGAGCAGTTCTTC.